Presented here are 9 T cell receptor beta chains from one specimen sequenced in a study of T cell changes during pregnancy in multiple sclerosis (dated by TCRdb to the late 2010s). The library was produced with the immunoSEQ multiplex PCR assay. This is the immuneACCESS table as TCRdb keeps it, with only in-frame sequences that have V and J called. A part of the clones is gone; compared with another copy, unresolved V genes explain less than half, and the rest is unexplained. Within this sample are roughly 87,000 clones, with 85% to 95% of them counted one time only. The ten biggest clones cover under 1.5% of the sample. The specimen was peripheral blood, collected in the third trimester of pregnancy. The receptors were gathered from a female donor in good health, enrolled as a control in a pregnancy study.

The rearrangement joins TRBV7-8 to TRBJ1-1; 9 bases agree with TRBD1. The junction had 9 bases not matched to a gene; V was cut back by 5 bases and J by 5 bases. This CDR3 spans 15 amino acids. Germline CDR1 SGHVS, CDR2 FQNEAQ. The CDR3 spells CASSPTGGLETEAFF. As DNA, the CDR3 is TGTGCCAGCAGCCCTACAGGGGGCCTGGAGACTGAAGCTTTCTTT.

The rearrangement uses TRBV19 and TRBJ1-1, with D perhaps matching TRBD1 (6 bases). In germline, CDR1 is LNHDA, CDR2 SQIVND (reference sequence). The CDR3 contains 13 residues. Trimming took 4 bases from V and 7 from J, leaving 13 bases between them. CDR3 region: CASSSTGSGEAFF. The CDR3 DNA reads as TGTGCCAGTAGTAGTACAGGGTCTGGTGAAGCTTTCTTT.

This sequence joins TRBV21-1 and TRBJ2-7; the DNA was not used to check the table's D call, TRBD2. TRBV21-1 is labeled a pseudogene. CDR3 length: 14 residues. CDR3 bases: TGTGCCAGCAGCGGTGGTTGGGGGGTCCGCGAGCAGTACTTC. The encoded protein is CASSGGWGVREQYF.

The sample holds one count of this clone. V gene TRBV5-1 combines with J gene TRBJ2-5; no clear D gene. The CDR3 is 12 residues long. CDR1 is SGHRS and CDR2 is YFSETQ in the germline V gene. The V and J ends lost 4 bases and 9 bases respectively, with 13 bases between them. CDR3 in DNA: TGCGCCAGCAGCGTGGCCCCCCCCGCCCAGTACTTC. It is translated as CASSVAPPAQYF.

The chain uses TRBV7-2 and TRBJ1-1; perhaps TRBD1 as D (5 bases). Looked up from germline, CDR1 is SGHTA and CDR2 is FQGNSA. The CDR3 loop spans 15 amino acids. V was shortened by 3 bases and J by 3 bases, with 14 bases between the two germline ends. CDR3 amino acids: CASSLLQVTDTEAFF. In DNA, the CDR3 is TGTGCCAGCAGCTTGTTACAGGTTACGGACACTGAAGCTTTCTTT.

CDR3 sequence (DNA): TGTGCCAGCAGTTCCAGGGGGTCCAATCAGCCCCAGCATTTT. Its protein is CASSSRGSNQPQHF. The V gene is TRBV6-5, the J gene TRBJ1-5; 7 bases align to TRBD1. The trim removed 4 bases at V and 3 bases at J, leaving 3 bases unmatched. The CDR3 extends over 14 amino acids. The germline gives CDR1 MNHEY, CDR2 SVGAGI.

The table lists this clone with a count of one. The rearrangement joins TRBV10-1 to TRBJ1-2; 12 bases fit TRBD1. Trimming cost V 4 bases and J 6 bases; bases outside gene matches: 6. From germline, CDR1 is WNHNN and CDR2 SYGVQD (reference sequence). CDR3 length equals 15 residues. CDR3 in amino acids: CASSGGDRGLHGYTF. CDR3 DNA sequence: TGCGCCAGCAGTGGGGGGGACAGGGGGCTTCATGGCTACACCTTC.

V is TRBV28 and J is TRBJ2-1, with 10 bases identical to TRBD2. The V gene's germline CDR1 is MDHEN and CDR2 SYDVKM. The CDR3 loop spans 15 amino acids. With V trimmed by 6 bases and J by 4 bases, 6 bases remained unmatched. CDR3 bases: TGTGCCAGCAGCCCGACTAGCGGGTGGTACAATGAGCAGTTCTTC. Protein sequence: CASSPTSGWYNEQFF.

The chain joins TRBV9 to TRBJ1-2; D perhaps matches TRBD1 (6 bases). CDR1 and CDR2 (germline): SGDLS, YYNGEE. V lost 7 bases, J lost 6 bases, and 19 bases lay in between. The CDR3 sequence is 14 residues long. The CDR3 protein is CASGRRGGHHGYTF. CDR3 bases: TGTGCCAGCGGGAGACGGGGGGGCCACCATGGCTACACCTTC. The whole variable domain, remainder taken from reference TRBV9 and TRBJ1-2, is DSGVTQTPKHLITATGQRVTLRCSPRSGDLSVYWYQQSLDQGLQFLIQYYNGEERAKGNILERFSAQQFPDLHSELNLSSLELGDSALYFCASGRRGGHHGYTFGSGTRLTVV.